What follows are 19 T cell receptor beta chains derived from one specimen sequenced in a study of shared clonotypes between healthy human individuals. The table came from immunoSEQ multiplex PCR; TCRdb's copy has only in-frame clones and leaves some out. The sample lists about 480,000 clones, approximately 79% seen once, with 13% in the top ten. Sequences were obtained from PBMCs. The receptors derive from a woman between 35 and 50 years old in good health. Some clones in this sample may be carry-over from other donors' samples.

This clone was recorded once. This rearrangement joins TRBV5-1 to TRBJ2-1; D gene ambiguous. CDR3 length: 12 amino acids. Germline CDR1 and CDR2: SGHRS and YFSETQ. V lost 0 bases to trimming and J lost 7 bases, with 5 bases between them. CDR3 loop: CASSLGANEQFF. The CDR3 DNA reads as TGCGCCAGCAGCTTGGGAGCTAATGAGCAGTTCTTC. The entire variable domain, with the rest obtained from reference TRBV5-1 and TRBJ2-1, is as follows: KAGVTQTPRYLIKTRGQQVTLSCSPISGHRSVSWYQQTPGQGLQFLFEYFSETQRNKGNFPGRFSGRQFSNSRSEMNVSTLELGDSALYLCASSLGANEQFFGPGTRLTVL.

There are a few counts of this clone. The CDR3 DNA is TGTGCCAGCAGCCTTCGTATTAGCGGGAGTAATGAGCAGTACTTC. This translates into CASSLRISGSNEQYF. The chain joins TRBV7-9 to TRBJ2-7; the match to TRBD2 covers 9 bases. CDR1 SEHNR and CDR2 FQNEAQ come from the germline V gene (reference sequence). The CDR3 totals 15 residues. The V segment lost 5 bases and the J segment 7 bases; nucleotides outside the gene matches: 12.

This CDR3 is CAISESGLTEAFF. As DNA, the CDR3 is TGTGCCATCAGTGAGTCGGGTTTGACTGAAGCTTTCTTT. The chain combines TRBV10-3 with TRBJ1-1; D remains ambiguous. Looked up from germline, CDR1 is ENHRY and CDR2 is SYGVKD. Trimming took off 0 bases at V and 5 bases at J, with 7 bases between the two ends. This CDR3 has 13 amino acids.

The chain employs TRBV5-4 and TRBJ2-1; TRBD2 matches at 14 bases. Germline CDR1 is SGHNT and CDR2 is YYREEE (reference sequence). CDR3 length: 14 amino acids. V was pared by 4 bases and J by 8 bases, with 2 bases of the junction left unmatched. As DNA, the CDR3 is TGTGCCAGCAGCGGGACTAGCGGGAGCGATGAGCAGTTCTTC. This gives the protein CASSGTSGSDEQFF.

The rearrangement uses TRBV19 and TRBJ2-1; the match to TRBD1 covers 11 bases. Losses at the gene ends were 7 bases for V and 4 bases for J; bases not matched to a gene: 6. The germline gives CDR1 LNHDA, CDR2 SQIVND (reference sequence). This CDR3 is 15 amino acids long. DNA of the CDR3: TGTGCCAGTACCCAGGGGACAGGGGGGTACAATGAGCAGTTCTTC. The encoded protein is CASTQGTGGYNEQFF.

This clone was seen at least ten times. The chain couples TRBV5-4 to TRBJ2-5; D gene uncertain. The V end lost 0 bases, the J end lost 5 bases, and 8 bases lay between the germline ends. This CDR3 region has 13 residues. Germline values: CDR1 SGHNT, CDR2 YYREEE (reference sequence). CDR3 nucleotide sequence: TGTGCCAGCAGCTTGGTACCCCGGGAGACCCAGTACTTC. Translated, it gives CASSLVPRETQYF.

The rearrangement links TRBV27 to TRBJ2-5; the match to TRBD1 covers 8 bases. CDR1 and CDR2 from the germline V gene are MNHEY and SMNVEV (reference sequence). CDR3 length equals 14 residues. Trimming at V came to 6 bases and at J to 4 bases, leaving 7 bases not matched to a gene. CDR3 sequence: CASSFQDRVETQYF. The CDR3 DNA follows: TGTGCCAGCAGCTTTCAGGACAGGGTAGAGACCCAGTACTTC.

The chain recombines TRBV6-5 with TRBJ2-1; 10 bases line up with TRBD2. CDR3 length: 15 residues. The germline V gene encodes CDR1 MNHEY and CDR2 SVGAGI. The V and J ends lost 0 bases and 8 bases, in that order; junction bases with no gene match: 4. CDR3: CASSYSSSGSHEQFF. The CDR3 DNA is TGTGCCAGCAGTTACTCGTCTAGCGGGAGCCATGAGCAGTTCTTC.

This rearrangement joins TRBV28 to TRBJ2-7; 7 bases fit TRBD2. V was clipped by 8 bases and J by 2 bases; unmatched bases: 9. CDR3 size: 14 residues. Germline CDR1 MDHEN, CDR2 SYDVKM. The CDR3 nucleotides are TGTGCCAGCCGTAATGGGGGGGAGCCCTACGAGCAGTACTTC. It encodes CASRNGGEPYEQYF.

This clone showed up many times. Other DNA variants within this sample encode the same CDR3. The chain is built from TRBV25-1 and TRBJ2-7; 11 bases line up with TRBD1. Germline CDR1 reads MGHDK; CDR2 reads SYGVNS. The length of the CDR3 is 15 residues. The ends lost 3 bases at V and 3 bases at J; junction bases unmatched: 4. The CDR3: CASSEFGTGGYEQYF. In DNA, the CDR3 is TGTGCCAGCAGTGAGTTCGGGACAGGGGGCTACGAGCAGTACTTC.

This clone came up a few times. The rearrangement links TRBV10-3 to TRBJ1-2; no reliable D call. Germline lookup yields CDR1 ENHRY and CDR2 SYGVKD. V lost 3 bases and J lost 6, with 11 bases in between. CDR3 length equals 13 residues. The CDR3 loop reads CAISDPNMNGYTF. CDR3 bases: TGTGCCATCAGTGACCCCAACATGAATGGCTACACCTTC.

The chain has TRBV29-1 and TRBJ2-5, with 7 bases matching TRBD2. V was clipped by 7 bases and J by 2 bases; unmatched bases: 7. The CDR3 sequence is 13 residues long. In germline, CDR1 is SQVTM, CDR2 ANQGSEA. The CDR3 DNA sequence: TGCAGCGGCTGCGGACTAGATCAAGAGACCCAGTACTTC. The encoded protein is CSGCGLDQETQYF.

V is TRBV7-8 and J is TRBJ1-3; TRBD1 might be the D (6 bases). V was shortened by 3 bases and J by 1 base, with 13 bases between the two germline ends. The CDR3 sequence is 16 residues long. CDR1 and CDR2 (germline): SGHVS, FQNEAQ. The CDR3 sequence: CASSFSDSGSGNTIYF. The CDR3 DNA follows: TGTGCCAGCAGCTTCTCGGACAGCGGTTCTGGAAACACCATATATTTT.

V gene TRBV7-6 combines with J gene TRBJ1-5; tentatively, D is TRBD1 (6 bases). Germline-derived CDR1 and CDR2 are SGHVS and FNYEAQ. The CDR3 has 19 residues. V lost 11 bases to trimming and J lost 0 bases, with 29 bases between them. Here the CDR3 reads CAVNPHPGHPMYSNQPQHF. The CDR3 DNA is TGTGCCGTAAACCCCCATCCGGGACACCCTATGTATAGCAATCAGCCCCAGCATTTT. Complete variable domain (other parts from reference TRBV7-6 and TRBJ1-5): GAGVSQSPRYKVTKRGQDVALRCDPISGHVSLYWYRQALGQGPEFLTYFNYEAQQDKSGLPNDRFSAERPEGSISTLTIQRTEQRDSAMYRCAVNPHPGHPMYSNQPQHFGDGTRLSIL.

This clone was observed a few times. This sequence joins TRBV4-1 and TRBJ2-1; TRBD2 aligns across 9 bases. The CDR3 sequence is 15 residues long. V shed 0 bases and J 7 bases; nucleotides not matched to a gene: 4. Germline V gene data show CDR1 as MGHRA and CDR2 as YSYEKL. In DNA form, the CDR3 reads TGCGCCAGCAGCCAAGATGGACTAGCGAGGAATGAGCAGTTCTTC. Amino acid sequence: CASSQDGLARNEQFF.

The chain employs TRBV19 and TRBJ1-5; D unclear. This CDR3 contains 18 residues. The ends were cut back, 6 bases at V and 2 bases at J, with 23 bases in the middle. Germline CDR1 LNHDA, CDR2 SQIVND (reference sequence). This chain's CDR3 is CASSPPQTVGRGNQPQHF. CDR3 sequence (DNA): TGTGCCAGTAGCCCACCTCAAACAGTTGGTCGGGGCAATCAGCCCCAGCATTTT.

J is TRBJ2-2 and V is TRBV7-6, with D tentatively TRBD2 (5 bases). Germline V gene lookup returns CDR1 SGHVS and CDR2 FNYEAQ. CDR3 length: 16 residues. Between the trimmed V and J ends, which lost 2 bases and 7 bases, there was a span of 17 bases. The chain's CDR3 is CASSLRGMVGSGELFF. As DNA, the CDR3 is TGTGCCAGCAGCTTACGGGGAATGGTGGGAAGCGGGGAGCTGTTTTTT.

This sequence joins TRBV10-3 and TRBJ2-1, with 15 bases aligning to TRBD2. CDR1 ENHRY and CDR2 SYGVKD come from the germline V gene. Losses at the gene ends were 5 bases for V and 9 bases for J; bases not matched to a gene: 8. CDR3 length equals 16 residues. CDR3 sequence (DNA): TGTGCCATCAGTCGGACTAGCGGGAGGGCCATGGGTGAGCAGTTCTTC. Translating gives CAISRTSGRAMGEQFF.

The chain couples TRBV28 to TRBJ1-5, with a weak D call TRBD1 (6 bases). This CDR3 region has 14 residues. With 5 bases removed from V and 7 bases from J, the gap between germline ends came to 15 bases. The germline gives CDR1 MDHEN, CDR2 SYDVKM. The CDR3 reads CASSLQGVGQPQHF. CDR3 sequence (DNA): TGTGCCAGCAGTCTACAGGGAGTGGGACAGCCCCAGCATTTT.